These 18 T cell receptor beta chains share one sample of origin, sequenced in a study of cytomegalovirus exposure and HLA in healthy donors (TCRdb year 2017). Library method: the immunoSEQ multiplex PCR assay. A mixture of 60 forward primers for TCR Vbeta segments and 13 reverse primers for TCR Jbeta segments was used in the multiplex PCR. TCRdb provides this immuneACCESS table in a form limited to in-frame rearrangements. Some clones are lacking; in checked studies, under half of them reflect an unresolved V gene, and why the rest are absent is not known. The sample yields 150,000 to 160,000 clones; around 82% were counted once. In total, the top ten clones hold roughly 5.3% of the sample. Sequenced sample: PBMCs. The receptor source for this set is a woman aged 40 to 50 in good health and CMV-seropositive.

The table lists this clone with a count of one. The genes are TRBV4-1 and TRBJ1-4, with 8 bases matching TRBD1. Germline-derived CDR1 and CDR2 are MGHRA and YSYEKL. V lost 2 bases to trimming and J lost 1 base; unmatched junction nucleotides: 3. CDR3 length: 16 residues. The CDR3 sequence is CASSQRDRLTNEKLFF. CDR3 DNA: TGCGCCAGCAGCCAACGGGACAGGTTAACTAATGAAAAACTGTTTTTT.

The chain joins TRBV6-1 to TRBJ1-3; no clear D gene. Trimming removed 2 bases from V and 1 base from J, with 9 bases in between. Germline loops: CDR1 MNHNS, CDR2 SASEGT. The CDR3 is 15 residues long. CDR3 residues: CASSEPRGSGNTIYF. Here the CDR3 DNA reads TGTGCCAGCAGTGAACCCCGGGGATCTGGAAACACCATATATTTT.

The chain recombines TRBV6-5 with TRBJ1-4; D is uncertain. Germline-derived CDR1 and CDR2 are MNHEY and SVGAGI. The ends were cut back, 0 bases at V and 5 bases at J, with 10 bases in the middle. CDR3 length equals 15 residues. The CDR3 loop reads CASSYSPRRNEKLFF. CDR3 DNA sequence: TGTGCCAGCAGTTACTCTCCGCGGCGAAATGAAAAACTGTTTTTT.

This chain uses TRBV27 with TRBJ2-1, with 7 bases identical to TRBD2. Germline loops: CDR1 MNHEY, CDR2 SMNVEV (reference sequence). The CDR3 totals 17 residues. V was pared by 6 bases and J by 6 bases, with 17 bases of the junction left unmatched. The CDR3 reads CASSPPHLGLEPNEQFF. The CDR3 DNA is TGTGCCAGCAGCCCACCTCACCTTGGACTAGAACCCAATGAGCAGTTCTTC.

The genes are TRBV4-1 and TRBJ1-2, with TRBD1 matching 7 bases. This CDR3 spans 15 amino acids. V shed 0 bases, J shed 0 bases, and the junction held 1 base outside the gene matches. Germline V gene data show CDR1 as MGHRA and CDR2 as YSYEKL. The CDR3 DNA reads TGCGCCAGCAGCCAAGAACAGGGGTCTAACTATGGCTACACCTTC. This encodes CASSQEQGSNYGYTF.

This clone was counted between two and nine times. The chain links TRBV9 to TRBJ1-3; D gene ambiguous. Germline CDR1 is SGDLS and CDR2 is YYNGEE. The CDR3 length is 17 residues. Trimming left V 4 bases short and J 0 bases short, with 17 bases between. The CDR3 here is CASSPEAGSFSGNTIYF. CDR3 DNA sequence: TGTGCCAGCAGCCCGGAGGCCGGGAGCTTCTCTGGAAACACCATATATTTT.

The chain combines TRBV7-6 with TRBJ1-4; 8 bases agree with TRBD1. V lost 5 bases and J lost 7; bases outside the gene matches: 12. The V gene's germline CDR1 is SGHVS and CDR2 FNYEAQ. The CDR3 covers 16 residues. CDR3 region: CASSMDRVTGGEKLFF. CDR3 bases: TGTGCCAGCAGCATGGACAGGGTAACGGGCGGTGAAAAACTGTTTTTT.

The J gene is TRBJ2-7, the V gene TRBV29-1, with TRBD2 matching 7 bases. Germline values: CDR1 SQVTM, CDR2 ANQGSEA. This CDR3 region has 14 residues. J gave up 6 bases and V 0 bases, and 8 bases lay outside the gene matches. Here the CDR3 DNA reads TGCAGCGTTGAAGATCTTGCGGGAGTGGGCGAGCAGTACTTC. It encodes CSVEDLAGVGEQYF.

The chain employs TRBV9 and TRBJ2-5; D is possibly TRBD2 (6 bases). The V and J ends lost 0 bases and 0 bases respectively, with 15 bases between them. Germline CDR1 is SGDLS and CDR2 is YYNGEE. The CDR3 is 17 residues long. The CDR3, as DNA: TGTGCCAGCAGCGTAGCTACAACACGGGGGTACCAAGAGACCCAGTACTTC. It encodes CASSVATTRGYQETQYF.

The chain uses TRBV18 and TRBJ2-1; 7 bases map to TRBD2. CDR1 KGHSH and CDR2 LQKENI come from the germline V gene. This CDR3 comprises 15 residues. The V segment lost 4 bases and the J segment 5 bases; nucleotides outside the gene matches: 8. Here the CDR3 reads CASSLEGGPDNEQFF. Here the CDR3 DNA reads TGTGCCAGCTCACTCGAGGGAGGGCCTGACAATGAGCAGTTCTTC. Full variable domain (rest looked up from reference TRBV18 and TRBJ2-1): NAGVMQNPRHLVRRRGQEARLRCSPMKGHSHVYWYRQLPEEGLKFMVYLQKENIIDESGMPKERFSAEFPKEGPSILRIQQVVRGDSAAYFCASSLEGGPDNEQFFGPGTRLTVL.

This chain joins TRBV6-6 and TRBJ2-1, with 12 positions matching TRBD1. The CDR3 runs 14 residues. Germline CDR1 MNHNY, CDR2 SVGAGI (reference sequence). V was pared by 7 bases and J by 9 bases, with 7 bases of the junction left unmatched. The CDR3 DNA is TGTGCCAGCACTATCGGGACAGGGGGCTTTGAGCAGTTCTTC. Its protein product is CASTIGTGGFEQFF.

This CDR3 reads CASSLSGTGVAAFF. CDR3 bases: TGTGCCAGCAGCTTGTCCGGGACAGGGGTCGCAGCTTTCTTT. The J gene is TRBJ1-1, the V gene TRBV5-5; 10 nucleotides match TRBD1. Germline CDR1 is SGHKS and CDR2 is YYEKEE (reference sequence). The CDR3 runs 14 residues. Unmatched junction bases numbered 7, after V lost 1 base and J lost 10 bases.

CDR3 nucleotides: TGTGCCTGGAGTGAACTCAATGAGCAGTTCTTC. It codes for CAWSELNEQFF. The chain recombines TRBV30 with TRBJ2-1; unclear D gene. Germline CDR1 and CDR2: GTSNPN and SVGIG (reference sequence). V was cut by 1 base and J by 6 bases, with 4 bases left in between. CDR3 length: 11 amino acids.

The rearrangement links TRBV27 to TRBJ2-1, with 7 positions matching TRBD1. Trimming cost V 5 bases and J 4 bases; bases outside gene matches: 14. Germline assignment: CDR1 MNHEY and CDR2 SMNVEV (reference sequence). The CDR3 has 17 residues. In DNA form, the CDR3 reads TGTGCCAGCAGTCCCAACCCGGACAGGCGCCGGTACAATGAGCAGTTCTTC. Translating gives CASSPNPDRRRYNEQFF.

The V and J genes are TRBV7-9 and TRBJ1-2, with TRBD1 matching 10 bases. The V gene end was trimmed by 6 bases and the J gene end by 7 bases; junction bases not matched to a gene: 11. Germline CDR1 is SEHNR and CDR2 is FQNEAQ (reference sequence). CDR3 length: 15 residues. The chain's CDR3 is CASRESGDRGFGYTF. The CDR3 DNA follows: TGTGCCAGCAGGGAATCGGGGGACAGGGGTTTTGGCTACACCTTC.

The V and J genes are TRBV15 and TRBJ1-5, with 10 positions matching TRBD1. V was pared by 2 bases and J by 6 bases, with 7 bases of the junction left unmatched. This CDR3 region has 16 residues. CDR1 is LNHNV and CDR2 is YYDKDF in the germline V gene (reference sequence). CDR3 region: CATSRSRTGGSQPQHF. The DNA of the CDR3 is TGTGCCACCAGCAGATCTCGGACAGGGGGGAGTCAGCCCCAGCATTTT.

This chain uses TRBV27 with TRBJ2-1, with 9 nucleotides matching TRBD2. This CDR3 contains 16 residues. The ends lost 4 bases at V and 7 bases at J; junction bases unmatched: 11. The V gene's germline CDR1 is MNHEY and CDR2 SMNVEV (reference sequence). The CDR3 DNA follows: TGTGCCAGCAGTTATTCCTTAGCGGGAGTTGGAAATGAGCAGTTCTTC. It yields the protein CASSYSLAGVGNEQFF.

This clone was seen only a few times. V gene TRBV7-9 combines with J gene TRBJ1-2; 8 bases agree with TRBD1. J gave up 2 bases and V 6 bases, and 8 bases lay outside the gene matches. Germline CDR1 is SEHNR and CDR2 is FQNEAQ (reference sequence). CDR3 length equals 15 residues. CDR3 in amino acids: CASSLGTGNNYGYTF. The CDR3 DNA sequence: TGTGCCAGCAGTCTCGGGACAGGTAACAACTATGGCTACACCTTC.